The clone carrying this T cell receptor beta chain was detected many times. Its antigen is not known. TCRdb re-analysed the 5' RACE reads in MiXCR, keeping a single row per CDR3 protein. The profile covers about 60,000 distinct CDR3 sequences, with roughly 10% appearing a single time and 3% to 3.5% taken by the ten largest. This record comes from a study of early T cells in non-severe SARS-CoV-2 infection. Overall study: Investigators sequenced bulk RNA drawn from unsorted whole blood, and chains remained unpaired.

Trimming shortened V by 4 bases and J by 9 bases, and 13 bases separated the two germline ends. Germline V gene sequence: CDR1 LGHNA, CDR2 YSLEER. The CDR3 runs 13 residues. Study findings and constraints: Missing private and CD4 specificities, VDJdb matching favored anti-spike CD8 responses.

This receptor was taken from an adult who was a healthcare worker with PCR-confirmed SARS-CoV-2 infection or an uninfected control (not recorded which). The rearrangement joins TRBV4-3 to TRBJ2-1; the D gene is possibly TRBD2 (6 bases). The sequenced material came from whole blood. CDR3 bases: TGCGCCAGCAGCCTGGGACGGGGGAGTGAGCAGTTCTTC. It codes for CASSLGRGSEQFF.